The clone carrying this TCR beta chain was detected only a few times. This sample is drawn from a study of radiation and T cells in renal cell carcinoma. Noted treatment: 15 Gy SBRT to primary tumor, nephrectomy 4 weeks later. Assay: immunoSEQ multiplex PCR; the TCRdb copy retains only in-frame clones and omits some. The data show roughly 9,000 clones, with roughly 59% seen just once and around 15% held by the top ten. The sequence was collected from a woman aged 45-60 years with renal cell carcinoma. Source: tumor tissue, taken from a patient whose treatment included radiotherapy and nephrectomy.

CDR3 in amino acids: CAWSGENNQPQHF. In DNA, the CDR3 is TGTGCCTGGAGTGGGGAAAACAATCAGCCCCAGCATTTT. The chain uses TRBV30 and TRBJ1-5; D is uncertain. This CDR3 contains 13 residues. V was clipped by 1 base and J by 3 bases, with 7 bases between them. Germline V gene data show CDR1 as GTSNPN and CDR2 as SVGIG (reference sequence).